Listed below are T cell receptor beta chains from one sample, sequenced in a study of blood T cell repertoires in COVID-19. Some clones are missing from TCRdb's copy, which holds only in-frame ones; the method was immunoSEQ multiplex PCR. The sample carries around 130,000 clones, 84% recorded once. The sequenced sample consisted of PBMCs or T cells enriched from blood (not recorded which). These receptors were collected from a woman aged 50 to 60 with acute COVID-19. Each CDR3 is given with its conserved first and last residue. A D gene is named only where the DNA matches it firmly. Clone size is given for some rows only: seen once, a few or many times, or a class if the clone is expanded.

j_call: TRBJ2-7
d_call: -
v_call: TRBV9
cdr3_length: 14
clone_size: -
cdr3_nt: TGTGCCAGCAGCGTAGCTCTAGAAACCTACGAGCAGTACTTC
cdr3_aa: CASSVALETYEQYF

j_call: TRBJ1-2
d_call: -
v_call: TRBV4-2
cdr3_length: 12
clone_size: -
cdr3_nt: TGTGCCAGCAGCCAGGCCGACTATGGCTACACCTTC
cdr3_aa: CASSQADYGYTF

j_call: TRBJ1-2
d_call: TRBD1
v_call: TRBV19
cdr3_length: 14
clone_size: -
cdr3_nt: TGTGCCAGTACTACATATCCAGGGGGCTATGGCTACACCTTC
cdr3_aa: CASTTYPGGYGYTF

j_call: TRBJ2-7
d_call: -
v_call: TRBV7-9
cdr3_length: 14
clone_size: -
cdr3_nt: -
cdr3_aa: CASSLVGAGSEKYF

j_call: TRBJ2-1
d_call: -
v_call: TRBV7-9
cdr3_length: 15
clone_size: -
cdr3_nt: TGTGCCAGCAGCTTAGGCACTCCCTCCTACAATGAGCAGTTCTTC
cdr3_aa: CASSLGTPSYNEQFF

j_call: TRBJ2-7
d_call: -
v_call: TRBV2
cdr3_length: 13
clone_size: many
cdr3_nt: TGTGCCAGCAGTGACGGGTCTACCTACGAGCAGTACTTC
cdr3_aa: CASSDGSTYEQYF

j_call: TRBJ2-7
d_call: TRBD2
v_call: TRBV3-1/TRBV3-2
cdr3_length: 14
clone_size: -
cdr3_nt: TGTGCCAGCAGCCAAGATTGGGGGACTAGTGTGCAGTACTTC
cdr3_aa: CASSQDWGTSVQYF

j_call: TRBJ2-7
d_call: TRBD2
v_call: TRBV3-1/TRBV3-2
cdr3_length: 16
clone_size: -
cdr3_nt: TGTGCCAGCAGCCGCCAGGGACTAGCGGGGGCCTACGAGCAGTACTTC
cdr3_aa: CASSRQGLAGAYEQYF

j_call: TRBJ2-3
d_call: TRBD2
v_call: TRBV19
cdr3_length: 17
clone_size: -
cdr3_nt: TGTGCCAGTAGTATTTGGACTAGCGGGAGTGGGTTGGATACGCAGTATTTT
cdr3_aa: CASSIWTSGSGLDTQYF

j_call: TRBJ2-1
d_call: TRBD2
v_call: TRBV19
cdr3_length: 19
clone_size: -
cdr3_nt: TGTGCCAGTAGTATTGGATTAGGGACTAGCGGGAGGGTTACCAATGAGCAGTTCTTC
cdr3_aa: CASSIGLGTSGRVTNEQFF

j_call: TRBJ2-3
d_call: -
v_call: TRBV30
cdr3_length: 13
clone_size: -
cdr3_nt: TGTGCCTGTGGTACCGGGGGCACAGATACGCAGTATTTT
cdr3_aa: CACGTGGTDTQYF

j_call: TRBJ2-3
d_call: TRBD2
v_call: TRBV5-4
cdr3_length: 15
clone_size: -
cdr3_nt: TGTGCCAGCAGAGGGAGCGGGAGACACACAGATACGCAGTATTTT
cdr3_aa: CASRGSGRHTDTQYF

j_call: TRBJ1-5
d_call: -
v_call: TRBV7-2
cdr3_length: 14
clone_size: -
cdr3_nt: TGTGCCAGCAGCCAACAGGGTGGCAATCAGCCCCAGCATTTT
cdr3_aa: CASSQQGGNQPQHF

j_call: TRBJ2-4
d_call: -
v_call: TRBV5-1
cdr3_length: 12
clone_size: -
cdr3_nt: TGCGCCAGCAGTACTGGTGGAAACATTCAGTACTTC
cdr3_aa: CASSTGGNIQYF

j_call: TRBJ1-2
d_call: TRBD1
v_call: TRBV3-1/TRBV3-2
cdr3_length: 12
clone_size: -
cdr3_nt: TGTGCCAGCGCCGACAGGGTCCTTGGCTACACCTTC
cdr3_aa: CASADRVLGYTF

j_call: TRBJ2-5
d_call: TRBD1
v_call: TRBV3-1/TRBV3-2
cdr3_length: 14
clone_size: -
cdr3_nt: TGTGCCAGCAGCCCGACAGGGAACCAAGAGACCCAGTACTTC
cdr3_aa: CASSPTGNQETQYF

j_call: TRBJ1-2
d_call: TRBD1
v_call: TRBV24-1
cdr3_length: 13
clone_size: -
cdr3_nt: TGTGCCACCAGTGATCAAACAGGGGACGGCTACACCTTC
cdr3_aa: CATSDQTGDGYTF

j_call: TRBJ2-1
d_call: TRBD2
v_call: TRBV24-1
cdr3_length: 16
clone_size: -
cdr3_nt: TGTGCCACCAGTGACCCTGGACTAGCGGGGGGGAATGAGCAGTTCTTC
cdr3_aa: CATSDPGLAGGNEQFF

j_call: TRBJ1-2
d_call: -
v_call: TRBV3-1/TRBV3-2
cdr3_length: 12
clone_size: -
cdr3_nt: TGTGCCAGCAGCCAAGATCTCCACAGCTACACCTTC
cdr3_aa: CASSQDLHSYTF

j_call: TRBJ2-2
d_call: -
v_call: TRBV24-1
cdr3_length: 14
clone_size: -
cdr3_nt: TGTGCCACCAGTGACCCCAGACAGTCCGGGGAGCTGTTTTTT
cdr3_aa: CATSDPRQSGELFF

j_call: TRBJ1-5
d_call: -
v_call: TRBV7-8
cdr3_length: 15
clone_size: -
cdr3_nt: TGTGCCAGCAGCCCCGGGACTCGCTTAGGACAGCCCCAGCATTTT
cdr3_aa: CASSPGTRLGQPQHF

j_call: TRBJ1-1
d_call: -
v_call: TRBV19
cdr3_length: 15
clone_size: -
cdr3_nt: TGTGCCAGTAGTATAGAGGGCCGGGGAATCACTGAAGCTTTCTTT
cdr3_aa: CASSIEGRGITEAFF

j_call: TRBJ1-2
d_call: -
v_call: TRBV19
cdr3_length: 14
clone_size: -
cdr3_nt: TGTGCCAGTAGTATAGTCCCAGCTAACTATGGCTACACCTTC
cdr3_aa: CASSIVPANYGYTF

j_call: TRBJ1-1
d_call: -
v_call: TRBV6-2/TRBV6-3
cdr3_length: 14
clone_size: once
cdr3_nt: TGTGCCAGCAGTTGGAACAGGGCGGTGGCTGAAGCTTTCTTT
cdr3_aa: CASSWNRAVAEAFF

j_call: TRBJ2-7
d_call: -
v_call: TRBV5-1
cdr3_length: 14
clone_size: -
cdr3_nt: TGCGCCAGCAGCCCCGGTGGGGCTAGGCTCGAGCAGTACTTC
cdr3_aa: CASSPGGARLEQYF

j_call: TRBJ2-2
d_call: TRBD2
v_call: TRBV24-1
cdr3_length: 15
clone_size: -
cdr3_nt: TGTGCCACCAGTGACCGGACTAGCGACGCCGGGGAGCTGTTTTTT
cdr3_aa: CATSDRTSDAGELFF

j_call: TRBJ1-5
d_call: -
v_call: TRBV6-5
cdr3_length: 14
clone_size: -
cdr3_nt: TGTGCCAGCTCGCGGGGCAGTAGCAATCAGCCCCAGCATTTT
cdr3_aa: CASSRGSSNQPQHF

j_call: TRBJ2-5
d_call: -
v_call: TRBV7-2
cdr3_length: 16
clone_size: -
cdr3_nt: TGTGCCAGCAGCGGCGTGGGCGGGATATTTCGGGAGACCCAGTACTTC
cdr3_aa: CASSGVGGIFRETQYF

j_call: TRBJ2-5
d_call: TRBD2
v_call: TRBV30
cdr3_length: 14
clone_size: once
cdr3_nt: TGTGCCTGGGGGCTAGCGGGGGCCCGATTGACCCAGTACTTC
cdr3_aa: CAWGLAGARLTQYF

j_call: TRBJ1-1
d_call: -
v_call: TRBV25-1
cdr3_length: 13
clone_size: -
cdr3_nt: TGTGCCAGCAGTGAATCGCCTTTCGGTGAAGCTTTCTTT
cdr3_aa: CASSESPFGEAFF

j_call: TRBJ2-1
d_call: TRBD2
v_call: TRBV19
cdr3_length: 15
clone_size: few
cdr3_nt: TGTGCCAGTAGTATGAGTTCTAGCGGGAGTTATGAGCAGTTCTTC
cdr3_aa: CASSMSSSGSYEQFF

j_call: TRBJ2-1
d_call: TRBD1
v_call: TRBV4-3
cdr3_length: 13
clone_size: -
cdr3_nt: TGCGCCAGCAGCCAAGATCTGGCAGGGGGTCAGTTCTTC
cdr3_aa: CASSQDLAGGQFF

j_call: TRBJ1-4
d_call: -
v_call: TRBV3-1/TRBV3-2
cdr3_length: 13
clone_size: few
cdr3_nt: TGTGCCAGCACGGGCGGGGGGAGTGAAAAACTGTTTTTT
cdr3_aa: CASTGGGSEKLFF

j_call: TRBJ1-6
d_call: -
v_call: TRBV3-1/TRBV3-2
cdr3_length: 15
clone_size: once
cdr3_nt: TGTGCCAGCAGCCCATCAGACTTCTATAATTCACCCCTCCACTTT
cdr3_aa: CASSPSDFYNSPLHF

j_call: TRBJ1-4
d_call: -
v_call: TRBV6-4
cdr3_length: 14
clone_size: -
cdr3_nt: TGTGCCAGCAGTCCGACCGCAGGAGGAGAAAAACTGTTTTTT
cdr3_aa: CASSPTAGGEKLFF

j_call: TRBJ2-7
d_call: TRBD1
v_call: TRBV7-2
cdr3_length: 17
clone_size: -
cdr3_nt: TGTGCCAGCAGCTTAGCCGGACAGGGGGCTGGGTCCTACGAGCAGTACTTC
cdr3_aa: CASSLAGQGAGSYEQYF

j_call: TRBJ1-3
d_call: TRBD1
v_call: TRBV3-1/TRBV3-2
cdr3_length: 13
clone_size: -
cdr3_nt: TGTGCCAGCAGCCGGGGACAGGGAAACACCATATATTTT
cdr3_aa: CASSRGQGNTIYF

j_call: TRBJ2-2
d_call: -
v_call: TRBV4-3
cdr3_length: 17
clone_size: once
cdr3_nt: TGCGCCAGCAGCCATAATAGGGCGGGGCGGGTGTCCGGGGAGCTGTTTTTT
cdr3_aa: CASSHNRAGRVSGELFF

j_call: TRBJ2-2
d_call: TRBD2
v_call: TRBV25-1
cdr3_length: 16
clone_size: -
cdr3_nt: TGTGCCAGCAGTGACGAATTAGCGGGAGACACCGGGGAGCTGTTTTTT
cdr3_aa: CASSDELAGDTGELFF

j_call: TRBJ2-7
d_call: TRBD1
v_call: TRBV7-9
cdr3_length: 16
clone_size: -
cdr3_nt: TGTGCCAGCAGCCCGGGGGGACAGGGACTCTCCTACGAGCAGTACTTC
cdr3_aa: CASSPGGQGLSYEQYF

j_call: TRBJ1-4
d_call: -
v_call: TRBV7-3
cdr3_length: 18
clone_size: -
cdr3_nt: TGTGCCAGCAGCTTAGGGTGGGAGAGGGTATCAACTAATGAAAAACTGTTTTTT
cdr3_aa: CASSLGWERVSTNEKLFF

j_call: TRBJ1-1
d_call: TRBD1
v_call: TRBV6-5
cdr3_length: 13
clone_size: once
cdr3_nt: TGTGCCAGCAAGGACAGGTTGAACACTGAAGCTTTCTTT
cdr3_aa: CASKDRLNTEAFF

j_call: TRBJ2-7
d_call: TRBD1
v_call: TRBV30
cdr3_length: 13
clone_size: -
cdr3_nt: TGTGCCTGGAGTGTGGACAGGGTGTACGAGCAGTACTTC
cdr3_aa: CAWSVDRVYEQYF

j_call: TRBJ2-2
d_call: -
v_call: TRBV18
cdr3_length: 13
clone_size: -
cdr3_nt: TGTGCCAGCTCACCACCGTCTACCGGGGAGCTGTTTTTT
cdr3_aa: CASSPPSTGELFF

j_call: TRBJ2-3
d_call: -
v_call: TRBV5-1
cdr3_length: 11
clone_size: -
cdr3_nt: TGCGCCAGCAGCCTCCGGGACATCCAGTATTTT
cdr3_aa: CASSLRDIQYF

j_call: TRBJ1-2
d_call: -
v_call: TRBV5-1
cdr3_length: 15
clone_size: -
cdr3_nt: TGCGCCAGCAGCTTGGAGTCAGGCGTGGGCTATGGCTACACCTTC
cdr3_aa: CASSLESGVGYGYTF

j_call: TRBJ2-2
d_call: TRBD1
v_call: TRBV5-1
cdr3_length: 16
clone_size: once
cdr3_nt: TGCGCCAGCAGCTTGGCCGGACAGGGAAACACCGGGGAGCTGTTTTTT
cdr3_aa: CASSLAGQGNTGELFF